A single sample is the source of the 17 T cell receptor beta chains below, sequenced in a study of cytomegalovirus exposure and HLA in healthy donors. It was with 60 Vbeta and 13 Jbeta primers that the PCR ran. Profiling relied on immunoSEQ multiplex PCR, and the TCRdb table lists in-frame clones only, not all of them. The data hold roughly 93,000 clones, with around 80% observed a single time. The specimen was PBMCs. The source is a man aged 30-40 years in good health and CMV-seronegative.

The rearrangement links TRBV19 to TRBJ2-7, with 8 bases lining up with TRBD1. V lost 3 bases to trimming and J lost 0 bases; unmatched junction nucleotides: 4. CDR1 and CDR2 (germline): LNHDA, SQIVND (reference sequence). The CDR3 runs 15 residues. DNA for the CDR3: TGTGCCAGTAGTATCGGGACAGGAATCTCCTACGAGCAGTACTTC. Amino acid sequence: CASSIGTGISYEQYF.

The J gene is TRBJ2-7, the V gene TRBV6-5, with TRBD1 matching over 7 bases. The CDR3 is 13 amino acids. Germline trimming cut 5 bases from V and 5 bases from J; bases unmatched to any gene: 6. Germline V CDR1 and CDR2: MNHEY, SVGAGI. The CDR3 bases are TGTGCCAGCAGTAAGGGACAGAGCCACGAGCAGTACTTC. Its protein is CASSKGQSHEQYF.

The chain is built from TRBV11-1 and TRBJ2-1, with D possibly being TRBD1 (5 bases). From germline, CDR1 is SGHAT and CDR2 FQDESV (reference sequence). The CDR3 extends over 13 amino acids. The V end lost 1 base, the J end lost 10 bases, and 11 bases lay between the germline ends. CDR3 residues: CASSLVGRTEQFF. CDR3 DNA sequence: TGTGCCAGCAGCTTAGTCGGCCGGACAGAGCAGTTCTTC.

This chain's CDR3 is CASSLNSFPGLAGEDEQYF. For the CDR3, the DNA is TGCGCCAGCAGCTTGAACTCTTTCCCGGGACTAGCGGGAGAAGACGAGCAGTACTTC. The chain couples TRBV5-1 to TRBJ2-7, with 14 bases aligning to TRBD2. Germline CDR1 and CDR2: SGHRS and YFSETQ. J lost 5 bases, V lost 1 base, and 14 bases had no gene match. The CDR3 runs to 19 residues.

This clone showed up just a few times. The chain has TRBV4-3 and TRBJ2-2, with a possible D match to TRBD1 (5 bases). CDR3 size: 17 residues. V gave up 0 bases and J gave up 1 base, with 12 bases separating them. Germline V gene lookup returns CDR1 LGHNA and CDR2 YSLEER. CDR3 protein: CASSQDVWGLNTGELFF. CDR3 DNA sequence: TGCGCCAGCAGCCAAGATGTTTGGGGCCTGAACACCGGGGAGCTGTTTTTT.

The V gene is TRBV2, the J gene TRBJ1-5; 10 bases are shared with TRBD1. This CDR3 is 16 amino acids long. J was trimmed by 0 bases and V by 6 bases; bases with no gene match: 5. Germline V gene lookup returns CDR1 SNHLY and CDR2 FYNNEI. The CDR3 coding sequence is TGTGCCAGCAGCGGGACAGGGGTTTATAGCAATCAGCCCCAGCATTTT. This sequence encodes CASSGTGVYSNQPQHF. The full variable domain, in which reference TRBV2 and TRBJ1-5 provide the parts outside the CDR3, is EPEVTQTPSHQVTQMGQEVILRCVPISNHLYFYWYRQILGQKVEFLVSFYNNEISEKSEIFDDQFSVERPDGSNFTLKIRSTKLEDSAMYFCASSGTGVYSNQPQHFGDGTRLSIL.

This chain joins TRBV5-4 and TRBJ1-2, with TRBD1 matching over 7 bases. With V trimmed by 4 bases and J by 8 bases, 8 bases remained unmatched. The CDR3 totals 13 residues. Germline V gene lookup returns CDR1 SGHNT and CDR2 YYREEE (reference sequence). The CDR3 bases are TGTGCCAGCAGCGAAGAACAGGGGAGAGGCTACACCTTC. This encodes CASSEEQGRGYTF.

This chain connects TRBV6-6 to TRBJ2-1; no definite D call. Deletions cut 2 bases from V and 3 bases from J, with 8 bases between. The CDR3 runs to 14 residues. Germline values: CDR1 MNHNY, CDR2 SVGAGI (reference sequence). CDR3 DNA: TGTGCCAGCAGTTACACGACTTTCTACAATGAGCAGTTCTTC. Its protein is CASSYTTFYNEQFF.

This chain joins TRBV7-6 and TRBJ2-1, with a weak D call TRBD1 (6 bases). Germline V gene data show CDR1 as SGHVS and CDR2 as FNYEAQ. Trimming took 4 bases from V and 9 from J, leaving 16 bases between them. CDR3 length equals 14 residues. CDR3 bases: TGTGCCAGCAGCTCCCAGGGGATCCACGCTGAGCAGTTCTTC. Residues: CASSSQGIHAEQFF.

This clone was seen a handful of times. The rearrangement joins TRBV30 to TRBJ1-5; 8 nucleotides align to TRBD1. This CDR3 comprises 16 residues. The V gene's germline CDR1 is GTSNPN and CDR2 SVGIG (reference sequence). The V gene end was trimmed by 0 bases and the J gene end by 6 bases; junction bases not matched to a gene: 10. CDR3 sequence reads: CAWSVRETGVSQPQHF. CDR3 DNA: TGTGCCTGGAGTGTAAGGGAGACAGGGGTTAGTCAGCCCCAGCATTTT.

V gene TRBV2 combines with J gene TRBJ1-2; no reliable D call. The V gene's germline CDR1 is SNHLY and CDR2 FYNNEI. Trimming cost V 10 bases and J 3 bases, with 18 bases left between them. This CDR3 is 14 amino acids long. The CDR3 loop reads CAIPDSRRDYGYTF. The CDR3 nucleotides are TGTGCCATCCCTGACTCTCGACGAGACTATGGCTACACCTTC.

This clone was detected once. The rearrangement joins TRBV5-1 to TRBJ2-7; D perhaps matches TRBD1 (5 bases). Trimming removed 0 bases from V and 2 bases from J, with 9 bases in between. Germline-derived CDR1 and CDR2 are SGHRS and YFSETQ. This CDR3 is built from 14 residues. DNA for the CDR3: TGCGCCAGCAGCTTGGACAGGTTGGCCTACGAGCAGTACTTC. As protein: CASSLDRLAYEQYF.

The chain couples TRBV2 to TRBJ1-5; 9 bases fit TRBD1. The CDR3 runs 15 residues. V trimming: 0 bases; J trimming: 6 bases; junction bases outside the gene matches: 3. The germline CDR1 and CDR2 sequences are SNHLY and FYNNEI. The CDR3 sequence is CASSEAQGALQPQHF. In DNA form, the CDR3 reads TGTGCCAGCAGTGAAGCACAGGGGGCTCTTCAGCCCCAGCATTTT.

The chain has TRBV2 and TRBJ1-1; D uncertain. The CDR3 runs 12 residues. V lost 8 bases to trimming and J lost 7 bases, with 14 bases between them. Germline CDR1 and CDR2: SNHLY and FYNNEI. The CDR3 coding sequence is TGTGCCAGCTATGGTGGGAGGGATGAAGCTTTCTTT. The encoded protein is CASYGGRDEAFF.

The V call is TRBV6-1, the J call TRBJ2-1; 7 bases align to TRBD1. CDR1 and CDR2 (germline): MNHNS, SASEGT. Losses at the gene ends were 6 bases for V and 6 bases for J; bases not matched to a gene: 5. The CDR3 length is 13 residues. DNA of the CDR3: TGTGCCAGCAGGATGACAGGGTCCAATGAGCAGTTCTTC. Protein: CASRMTGSNEQFF.

The J gene is TRBJ2-7, the V gene TRBV15; 9 bases fit TRBD1. The CDR3 runs to 14 residues. Germline CDR1 reads LNHNV; CDR2 reads YYDKDF (reference sequence). V shed 3 bases and J 3 bases; nucleotides not matched to a gene: 3. CDR3 sequence reads: CATSRETGGYEQYF. The CDR3 DNA reads as TGTGCCACCAGCAGGGAGACAGGGGGCTACGAGCAGTACTTC. The full variable domain, in which reference TRBV15 and TRBJ2-7 provide the parts outside the CDR3, is DAMVIQNPRYQVTQFGKPVTLSCSQTLNHNVMYWYQQKSSQAPKLLFHYYDKDFNNEADTPDNFQSRRPNTSFCFLDIRSPGLGDTAMYLCATSRETGGYEQYFGPGTRLTVT.

V usage is TRBV6-1 and J usage is TRBJ1-6; 7 positions match TRBD1. This CDR3 spans 14 amino acids. With 7 bases clipped from V and 10 bases from J, the junction kept 10 bases outside the gene matches. The germline V gene has CDR1 MNHNS and CDR2 SASEGT. CDR3 nucleotide sequence: TGTGCCAGCATGATAGGACAGGTGCGATCACCCCTCCACTTT. Its protein is CASMIGQVRSPLHF.